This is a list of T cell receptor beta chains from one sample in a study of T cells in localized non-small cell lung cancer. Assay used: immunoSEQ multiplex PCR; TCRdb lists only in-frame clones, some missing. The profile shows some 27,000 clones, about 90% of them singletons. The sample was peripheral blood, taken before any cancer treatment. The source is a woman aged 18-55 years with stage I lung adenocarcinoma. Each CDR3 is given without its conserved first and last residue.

CDR3: ASSLWGDGNQPQH; J: TRBJ1-5; V: TRBV28
CDR3: ATSARDDSYNEQF; J: TRBJ2-1; V: TRBV15
CDR3: ASSLWDSSYEQY; J: TRBJ2-7; V: TRBV11-2
CDR3: ASSITSNQPQH; J: TRBJ1-5; V: TRBV6-5
CDR3: ASSQPTAGDTEAF; J: TRBJ1-1; V: TRBV4-1
CDR3: ASSVNRGPAGGANVLT; J: TRBJ2-6; V: TRBV9
CDR3: ASSFGHQPYEQY; J: TRBJ2-7; V: TRBV28
CDR3: ASSPRGASMTEAF; J: TRBJ1-1; V: TRBV2
CDR3: ASSPGLARPDTQY; J: TRBJ2-3; V: TRBV7-7
CDR3: ASSIGGNSANTGELF; J: TRBJ2-2; V: TRBV19
CDR3: ASSYQGSPEAF; J: TRBJ1-1; V: TRBV7-9
CDR3: ASSASGTGGYEQY; J: TRBJ2-7; V: TRBV9
CDR3: ASSLNLPRGWGYT; J: TRBJ1-2; V: TRBV7-2
CDR3: ASRERQISTDTQY; J: TRBJ2-3; V: TRBV5-1
CDR3: ASSLAPGAVGEQY; J: TRBJ2-7; V: TRBV5-1
CDR3: ASSPRVGTGIYEQY; J: TRBJ2-7; V: TRBV7-2
CDR3: ASSVTGWNTGELF; J: TRBJ2-2; V: TRBV25-1
CDR3: AWRARGNTGELF; J: TRBJ2-2; V: TRBV30
CDR3: ASSFLTSLEF; J: TRBJ2-1; V: TRBV5-4
CDR3: ASSVSGTGGRYNEQF; J: TRBJ2-1; V: TRBV5-6
CDR3: ASSSRERANTEAF; J: TRBJ1-1; V: TRBV6-5
CDR3: ASSYGLADNEQF; J: TRBJ2-1; V: TRBV6-5
CDR3: ASKPRESSYEQY; J: TRBJ2-7; V: TRBV7-2